This T cell receptor beta chain is drawn from a study of T-cell memory formation after mild COVID-19. MiXCR was run by TCRdb on the 5' RACE reads, yielding one entry per CDR3 protein. The sample includes 85,000 to 130,000 distinct CDR3 sequences, 9.5% to 15% seen only once; the top ten take around 27%. Germline V gene sequence: CDR1 GTSNPN, CDR2 SVGIG (reference sequence). This CDR3 has 15 amino acids. The junction had 6 bases not matched to a gene; V was cut back by 3 bases and J by 8 bases. The sequenced material came from PBMCs or a T cell subset sorted from them (not recorded which). The rearrangement uses TRBV30 and TRBJ2-1, with 14 bases matching TRBD2. The origin of this receptor is an adult woman who had mild COVID-19 (a few samples of this study predate the infection). Cell type and time point are not known. In DNA, the CDR3 is TGTGCCTGGAGCGCCGGGACTAGCGGGAGTGATGAGCAGTTCTTC. Translating gives CAWSAGTSGSDEQFF.